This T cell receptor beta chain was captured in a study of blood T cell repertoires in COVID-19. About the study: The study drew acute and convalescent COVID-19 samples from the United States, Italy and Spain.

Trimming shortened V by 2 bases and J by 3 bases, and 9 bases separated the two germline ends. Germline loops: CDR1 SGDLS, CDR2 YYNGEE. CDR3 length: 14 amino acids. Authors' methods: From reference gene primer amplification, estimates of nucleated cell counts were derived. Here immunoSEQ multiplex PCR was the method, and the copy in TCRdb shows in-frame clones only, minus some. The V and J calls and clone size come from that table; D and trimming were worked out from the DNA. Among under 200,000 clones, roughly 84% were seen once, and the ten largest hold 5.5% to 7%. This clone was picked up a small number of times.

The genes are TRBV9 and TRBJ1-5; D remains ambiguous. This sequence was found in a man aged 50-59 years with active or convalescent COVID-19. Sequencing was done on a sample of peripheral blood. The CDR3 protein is CASSVLDNNQPQHF. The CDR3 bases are TGTGCCAGCAGCGTCCTTGACAACAATCAGCCCCAGCATTTT.